The rows below give T cell receptor beta chains drawn from one sample of a study of T cell changes during pregnancy in multiple sclerosis. The assay was immunoSEQ multiplex PCR, and TCRdb's table has in-frame clones only and misses some. Of tens of thousands of clones listed, approximately 92% are singletons. The sequencing used peripheral blood, collected in the third trimester of pregnancy. The receptors were sampled from a female donor in good health, enrolled as a control in a pregnancy study. Both conserved end residues are part of each CDR3. D genes are given only for firm matches. Clone size is stated in some rows and not others, as once, few, many or a class when expanded.

clone size,D gene,J gene,V gene,CDR3 protein,CDR3 DNA
.,.,TRBJ2-1,TRBV29-1,CSGEENEQFF,TGCAGCGGGGAGGAAAATGAGCAGTTCTTC
once,.,TRBJ2-7,TRBV5-1,CASSSDREVEQYF,TGCGCCAGCAGCTCAGACAGGGAGGTCGAGCAGTACTTC
.,.,TRBJ1-3,TRBV4-2,CASSQQGGLGNTIYF,TGTGCCAGCAGCCAGCAGGGCGGCTTAGGAAACACCATATATTTT
.,.,TRBJ2-3,TRBV6-1,CASTRGEGRDTQYF,TGTGCCAGCACAAGGGGGGAGGGCCGGGATACGCAGTATTTT
.,TRBD1,TRBJ1-5,TRBV27,CASSFVTGSQPQHF,TGTGCCAGCAGTTTTGTGACAGGGAGCCAGCCCCAGCATTTT
.,TRBD1,TRBJ1-1,TRBV18,CASSGTGPTEAFF,TGTGCCAGCTCAGGGACAGGCCCCACTGAAGCTTTCTTT
.,.,TRBJ1-1,TRBV9,CASSALGGATEAFF,TGTGCCAGCAGCGCCCTGGGAGGGGCCACTGAAGCTTTCTTT
.,TRBD2,TRBJ2-1,TRBV5-1,CASSSFGLAGDNEQFF,TGCGCCAGCAGCTCCTTTGGACTAGCGGGGGACAATGAGCAGTTCTTC
.,TRBD2,TRBJ2-3,TRBV19,CASSSTSGGPQGTDTQYF,TGTGCCAGTAGTTCCACCAGCGGGGGGCCCCAAGGGACAGATACGCAGTATTTT
.,TRBD1,TRBJ2-7,TRBV6-5,CASRKSGTGPYEQYF,TGTGCCAGCAGAAAATCCGGGACAGGGCCCTACGAGCAGTACTTC
.,.,TRBJ1-5,TRBV28,CASSLGEGYSNQPQHF,TGTGCCAGCAGTTTAGGGGAGGGTTATAGCAATCAGCCCCAGCATTTT
.,TRBD2,TRBJ2-7,TRBV27,CASSPRLASREYEQYF,TGTGCCAGCAGTCCGAGACTAGCGTCAAGGGAATACGAGCAGTACTTC
.,.,TRBJ1-2,TRBV21-1,CASSTPLGGPNYGYTF,TGTGCCAGCAGCACCCCCCTCGGGGGACCGAACTATGGCTACACCTTC
.,TRBD1,TRBJ1-5,TRBV28,CASGLQGVIRQPQHF,TGTGCCAGCGGATTACAGGGGGTCATTCGACAGCCCCAGCATTTT
.,.,TRBJ1-1,TRBV7-9,CASSLVTEAFF,TGTGCCAGCAGCCTCGTCACTGAAGCTTTCTTT
.,.,TRBJ2-7,TRBV11-2,CASSPGEGAYEQYF,TGTGCCAGCAGTCCAGGGGAAGGGGCCTACGAGCAGTACTTC
.,TRBD1,TRBJ1-1,TRBV9,CASSTQGAWDPEAFF,TGTGCCAGCAGCACCCAGGGGGCCTGGGACCCTGAAGCTTTCTTT